This entry concerns a single T cell receptor beta chain. Antigen specificity is unknown. The authors ran a second PCR of roughly 6 to 12 cycles using a sample-barcoded 5' primer and a J-beta primer mix. TCRdb analysed the 5' RACE reads with MiXCR anew, one entry per CDR3 protein. This sample carries about a million distinct CDR3 sequences, under 40% of them seen once, and the ten largest clones take about an eighth. The sample belongs to a study of blood T cells in healthy people across ages. General study points: Versus aged donors, long-lived donors had higher diversity and more naive CD4+ cells. Getting older went along with TCR beta diversity per million T cells dropping roughly linearly.

Trimming stripped 4 bases from V and 4 bases from J, with 8 bases between. Germline V gives CDR1 MRHNA, CDR2 SNTAGT. This CDR3 contains 13 residues. The TCR comes from a man aged 18-30 years in good health. V and J are TRBV6-4 and TRBJ1-5; possible D gene TRBD1, 5 bases. Source material: blood. CDR3 in DNA: TGTGCCAGCAGTGCCAGGGATAATCAGCCCCAGCATTTT. It translates to CASSARDNQPQHF.